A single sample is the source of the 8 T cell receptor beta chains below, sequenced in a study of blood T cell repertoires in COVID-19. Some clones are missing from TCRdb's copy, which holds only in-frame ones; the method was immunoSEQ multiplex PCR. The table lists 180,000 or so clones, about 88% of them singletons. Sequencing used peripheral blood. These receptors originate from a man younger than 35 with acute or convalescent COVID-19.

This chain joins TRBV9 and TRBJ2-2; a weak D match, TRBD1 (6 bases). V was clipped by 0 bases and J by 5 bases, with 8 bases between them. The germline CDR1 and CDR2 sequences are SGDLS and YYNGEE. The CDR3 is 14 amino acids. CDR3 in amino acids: CASSVAGVTGELFF. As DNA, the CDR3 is TGTGCCAGCAGCGTAGCAGGGGTTACCGGGGAGCTGTTTTTT.

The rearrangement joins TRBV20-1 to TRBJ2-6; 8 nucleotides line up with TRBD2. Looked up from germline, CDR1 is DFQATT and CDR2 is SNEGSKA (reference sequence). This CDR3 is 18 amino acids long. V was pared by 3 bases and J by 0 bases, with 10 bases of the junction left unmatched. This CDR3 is CSASGSSGSSSGANVLTF. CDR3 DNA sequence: TGCAGTGCTAGTGGTTCTAGCGGGTCAAGCTCTGGGGCCAACGTCCTGACTTTC.

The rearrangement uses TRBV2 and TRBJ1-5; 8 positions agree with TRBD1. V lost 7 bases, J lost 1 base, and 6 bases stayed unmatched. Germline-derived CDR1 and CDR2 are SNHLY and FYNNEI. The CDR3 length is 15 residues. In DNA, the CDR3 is TGTGCCAGCACCCGACAGGGGATGAGCAATCAGCCCCAGCATTTT. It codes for CASTRQGMSNQPQHF. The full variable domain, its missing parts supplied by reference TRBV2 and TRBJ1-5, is EPEVTQTPSHQVTQMGQEVILRCVPISNHLYFYWYRQILGQKVEFLVSFYNNEISEKSEIFDDQFSVERPDGSNFTLKIRSTKLEDSAMYFCASTRQGMSNQPQHFGDGTRLSIL.

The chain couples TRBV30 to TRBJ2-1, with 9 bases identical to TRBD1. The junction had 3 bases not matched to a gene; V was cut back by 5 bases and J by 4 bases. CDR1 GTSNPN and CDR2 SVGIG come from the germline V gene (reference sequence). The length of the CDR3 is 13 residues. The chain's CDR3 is CAWWDREYNEQFF. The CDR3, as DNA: TGTGCCTGGTGGGACAGGGAGTACAATGAGCAGTTCTTC.

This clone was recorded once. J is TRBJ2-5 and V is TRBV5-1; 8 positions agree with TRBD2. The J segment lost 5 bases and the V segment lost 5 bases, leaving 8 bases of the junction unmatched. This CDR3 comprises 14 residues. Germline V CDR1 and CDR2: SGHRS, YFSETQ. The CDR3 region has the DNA TGCGCCAGCAGGTCGGGGGGGGCTAAGGAGACCCAGTACTTC. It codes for CASRSGGAKETQYF.

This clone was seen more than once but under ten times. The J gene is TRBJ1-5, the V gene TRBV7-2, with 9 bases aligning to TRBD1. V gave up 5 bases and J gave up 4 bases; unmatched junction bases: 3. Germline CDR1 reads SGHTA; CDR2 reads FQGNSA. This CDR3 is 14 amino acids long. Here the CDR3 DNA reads TGTGCCAGCAGCGACAGGGGGGGAAATCAGCCCCAGCATTTT. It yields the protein CASSDRGGNQPQHF. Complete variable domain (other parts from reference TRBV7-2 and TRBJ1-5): GAGVSQSPSNKVTEKGKDVELRCDPISGHTALYWYRQSLGQGLEFLIYFQGNSAPDKSGLPSDRFSAERTGGSVSTLTIQRTQQEDSAVYLCASSDRGGNQPQHFGDGTRLSIL.

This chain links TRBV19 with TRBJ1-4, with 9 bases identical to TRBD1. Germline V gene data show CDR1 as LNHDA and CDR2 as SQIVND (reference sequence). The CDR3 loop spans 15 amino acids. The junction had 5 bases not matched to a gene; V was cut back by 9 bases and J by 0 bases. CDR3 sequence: CASKDRGATNEKLFF. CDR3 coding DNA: TGTGCCAGCAAGGACAGGGGTGCAACTAATGAAAAACTGTTTTTT.

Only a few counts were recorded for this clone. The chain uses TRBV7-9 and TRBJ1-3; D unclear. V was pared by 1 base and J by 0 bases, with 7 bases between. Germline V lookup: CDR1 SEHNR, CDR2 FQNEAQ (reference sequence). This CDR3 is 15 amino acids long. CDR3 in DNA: TGTGCCAGCAGCTTAGGACACGTCTCTGGAAACACCATATATTTT. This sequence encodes CASSLGHVSGNTIYF.